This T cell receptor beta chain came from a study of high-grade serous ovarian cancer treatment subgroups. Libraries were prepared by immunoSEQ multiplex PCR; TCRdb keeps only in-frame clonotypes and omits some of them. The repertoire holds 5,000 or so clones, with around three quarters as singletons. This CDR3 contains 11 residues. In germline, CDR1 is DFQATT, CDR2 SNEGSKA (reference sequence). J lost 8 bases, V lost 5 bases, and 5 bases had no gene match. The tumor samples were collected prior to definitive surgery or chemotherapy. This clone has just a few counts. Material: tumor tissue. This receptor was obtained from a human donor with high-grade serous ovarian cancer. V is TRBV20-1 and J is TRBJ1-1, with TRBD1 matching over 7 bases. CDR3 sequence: CSAPRQGEAFF. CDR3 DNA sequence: TGCAGTGCTCCCCGACAGGGAGAAGCTTTCTTT.